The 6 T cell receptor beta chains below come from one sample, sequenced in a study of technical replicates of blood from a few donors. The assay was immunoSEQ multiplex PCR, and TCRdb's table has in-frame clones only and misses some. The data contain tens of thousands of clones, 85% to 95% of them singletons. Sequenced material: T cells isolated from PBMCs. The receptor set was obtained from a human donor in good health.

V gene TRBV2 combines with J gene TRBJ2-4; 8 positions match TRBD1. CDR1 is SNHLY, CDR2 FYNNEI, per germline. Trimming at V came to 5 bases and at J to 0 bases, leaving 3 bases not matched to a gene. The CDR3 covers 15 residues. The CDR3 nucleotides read TGTGCCAGCAGTACAGGGGGACTAGCCAAAAACATTCAGTACTTC. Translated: CASSTGGLAKNIQYF.

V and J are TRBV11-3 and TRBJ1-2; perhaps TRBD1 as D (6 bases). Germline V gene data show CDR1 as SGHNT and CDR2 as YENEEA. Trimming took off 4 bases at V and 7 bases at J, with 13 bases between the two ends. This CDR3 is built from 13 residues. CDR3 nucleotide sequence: TGTGCCAGCAGCTCCGACAGGTTAGGTGGCTACACCTTC. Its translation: CASSSDRLGGYTF. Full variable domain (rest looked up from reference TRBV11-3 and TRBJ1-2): EAGVVQSPRYKIIEKKQPVAFWCNPISGHNTLYWYLQNLGQGPELLIRYENEEAVDDSQLPKDRFSAERLKGVDSTLKIQPAELGDSAVYLCASSSDRLGGYTFGSGTRLTVV.

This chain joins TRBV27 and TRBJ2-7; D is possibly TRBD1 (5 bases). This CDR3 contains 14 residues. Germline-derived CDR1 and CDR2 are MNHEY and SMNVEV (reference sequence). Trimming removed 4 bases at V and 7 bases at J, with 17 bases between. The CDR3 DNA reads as TGTGCCAGCAGTTCCCTCCAAGGACACTTTGAGCAGTACTTC. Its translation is CASSSLQGHFEQYF.

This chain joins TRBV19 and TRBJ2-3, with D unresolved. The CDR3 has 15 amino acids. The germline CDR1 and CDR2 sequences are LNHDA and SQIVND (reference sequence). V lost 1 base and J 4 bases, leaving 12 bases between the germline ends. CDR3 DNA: TGTGCCAGTAGTATAGCTCTGGCTAGATCAGATACGCAGTATTTT. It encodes CASSIALARSDTQYF.

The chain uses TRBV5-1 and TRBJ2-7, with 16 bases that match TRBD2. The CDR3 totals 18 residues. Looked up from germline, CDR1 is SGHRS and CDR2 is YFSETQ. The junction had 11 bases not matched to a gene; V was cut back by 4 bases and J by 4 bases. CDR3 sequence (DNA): TGCGCCAGCAGCAGGGGACTAGCGGGGGGGCCCTCTGCATACGAGCAGTACTTC. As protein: CASSRGLAGGPSAYEQYF.

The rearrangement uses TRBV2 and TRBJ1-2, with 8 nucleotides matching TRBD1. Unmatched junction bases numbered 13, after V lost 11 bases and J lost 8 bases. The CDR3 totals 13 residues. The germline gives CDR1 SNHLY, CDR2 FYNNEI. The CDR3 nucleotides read TGTGCCCGAGGAGGAACAGGGGGACACGGCTACACCTTC. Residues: CARGGTGGHGYTF.